These 9 T cell receptor beta chains originate from one sample sequenced in a study of OX40 agonist ivuxolimab in advanced cancers. This table comes from immunoSEQ multiplex PCR, and its TCRdb copy is limited to in-frame clones, with some not included. The table records about 50,000 clones, approximately 89% of them present only once. The source was CD4+ or CD8+ T cells sorted from blood, collected in a trial of the OX40 agonist ivuxolimab. Receptors originate from an adult with an advanced solid tumor such as melanoma, head and neck, liver or kidney cancer.

The J gene is TRBJ1-2, the V gene TRBV27; D might be TRBD1 (5 bases). The CDR3 length is 14 residues. CDR1 is MNHEY, CDR2 SMNVEV, per germline (reference sequence). V gave up 2 bases and J gave up 6 bases, with 13 bases separating them. Written as DNA, the CDR3 is TGTGCCAGCAGTTTAACCGGGGCGTATGATGGCTACACCTTC. Its protein is CASSLTGAYDGYTF.

V gene TRBV6-1 combines with J gene TRBJ2-1, with D maybe TRBD2 (6 bases). V gave up 0 bases and J gave up 0 bases, with 6 bases separating them. Looked up from germline, CDR1 is MNHNS and CDR2 is SASEGT. The CDR3 length is 15 residues. CDR3 sequence: CASSEAGGSYNEQFF. Here the CDR3 DNA reads TGTGCCAGCAGTGAAGCGGGGGGCTCCTACAATGAGCAGTTCTTC.

As for this clone: The same CDR3 also results from other DNA sequences found in this sample. V usage is TRBV15 and J usage is TRBJ1-1; 11 bases fit TRBD1. The length of the CDR3 is 15 residues. The germline gives CDR1 LNHNV, CDR2 YYDKDF (reference sequence). Trimming cost V 3 bases and J 2 bases; bases outside gene matches: 2. The CDR3 region has the DNA TGTGCCACCAGCAGGGACAGGGGGCTCAACACTGAAGCTTTCTTT. This codes for CATSRDRGLNTEAFF.

The chain couples TRBV9 to TRBJ2-5, with D unresolved. This CDR3 comprises 13 residues. Germline V gene data show CDR1 as SGDLS and CDR2 as YYNGEE. The V gene lost 0 bases and the J gene lost 4 bases, with 7 bases spanning the gap. CDR3 coding DNA: TGTGCCAGCAGCGTAGGGAATCGAGAGACCCAGTACTTC. This gives the protein CASSVGNRETQYF.

The chain employs TRBV4-2 and TRBJ1-1; D remains unclear. Germline lookup yields CDR1 LGHNA and CDR2 YNFKEQ. The CDR3 runs 14 residues. Trimming removed 2 bases at V and 0 bases at J, with 7 bases between. The CDR3 here is CASSQPQMNTEAFF. CDR3 DNA sequence: TGTGCCAGCAGCCAACCACAGATGAACACTGAAGCTTTCTTT.

The J gene is TRBJ1-4, the V gene TRBV2; 8 positions agree with TRBD1. CDR3 length: 17 amino acids. CDR1 and CDR2 from the germline V gene are SNHLY and FYNNEI. V lost 8 bases and J lost 6; bases outside the gene matches: 17. The CDR3 nucleotides read TGTGCCAGCGGCGAAACAGGGGGTGGTAAAAATTATGAAAAACTGTTTTTT. Protein sequence: CASGETGGGKNYEKLFF.

The V and J genes are TRBV7-9 and TRBJ2-3; D gene unclear. CDR3 size: 12 residues. Trimming left V 3 bases short and J 6 bases short, with 7 bases between. CDR1 SEHNR and CDR2 FQNEAQ come from the germline V gene (reference sequence). The DNA of the CDR3 is TGTGCCAGCAGCTTTTCAGTCGATACGCAGTATTTT. This sequence encodes CASSFSVDTQYF.

Comment on this clone: An end of the junction does not agree with germline; a read error may underlie this. The chain is built from TRBV5-1 and TRBJ2-5; TRBD2 is a possible D gene (6 bases). The CDR3 runs to 17 residues. Germline V gene data show CDR1 as SGHRS and CDR2 as YFSETQ. Written as DNA, the CDR3 is TGCGCCAGCAGCTTGGCGGCGGGGTGGCGATCCCAAGGGACCCAGTACTTC. This codes for CASSLAAGWRSQGTQYF.

The rearrangement joins TRBV6-6 to TRBJ2-7; D may be TRBD1 or TRBD2 (5 bases each). Between the trimmed V and J ends, which lost 2 bases and 6 bases, there was a span of 20 bases. The CDR3 totals 16 residues. In germline, CDR1 is MNHNY, CDR2 SVGAGI (reference sequence). CDR3 amino acids: CASSYGRDGSVGEQYF. In DNA form, the CDR3 reads TGTGCCAGCAGTTACGGCCGGGACGGCTCCGTGGGCGAGCAGTACTTC.